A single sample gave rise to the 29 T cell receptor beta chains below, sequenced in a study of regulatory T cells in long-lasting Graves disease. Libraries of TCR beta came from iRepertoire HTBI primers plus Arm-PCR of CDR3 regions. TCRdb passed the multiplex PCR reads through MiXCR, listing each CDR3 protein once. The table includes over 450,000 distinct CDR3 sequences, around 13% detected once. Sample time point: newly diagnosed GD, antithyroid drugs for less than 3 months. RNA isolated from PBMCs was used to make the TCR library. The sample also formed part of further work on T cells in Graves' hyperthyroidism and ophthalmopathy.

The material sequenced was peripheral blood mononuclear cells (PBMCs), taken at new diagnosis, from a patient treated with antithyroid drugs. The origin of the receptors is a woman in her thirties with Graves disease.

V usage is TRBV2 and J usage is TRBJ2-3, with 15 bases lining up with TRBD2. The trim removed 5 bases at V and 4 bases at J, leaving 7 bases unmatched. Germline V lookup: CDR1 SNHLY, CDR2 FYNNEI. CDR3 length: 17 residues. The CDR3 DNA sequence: TGTGCCAGCAGTCATTACGGGACTAGCGGGAGGTCAGATACGCAGTATTTT. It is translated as CASSHYGTSGRSDTQYF.

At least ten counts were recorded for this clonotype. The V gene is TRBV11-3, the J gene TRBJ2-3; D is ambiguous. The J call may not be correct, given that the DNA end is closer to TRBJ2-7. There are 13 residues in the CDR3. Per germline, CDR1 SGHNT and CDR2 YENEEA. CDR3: CASSSDQRYEQYF. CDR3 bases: TGTGCCAGCAGCTCGGACCAGAGGTACGAGCAGTACTTC.

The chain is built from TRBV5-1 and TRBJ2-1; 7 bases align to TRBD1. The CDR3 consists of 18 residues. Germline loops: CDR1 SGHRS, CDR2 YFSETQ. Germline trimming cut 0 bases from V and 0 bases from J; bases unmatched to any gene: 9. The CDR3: CASSLAPLGGSSYNEQFF. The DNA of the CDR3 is TGCGCCAGCAGCTTGGCCCCCCTAGGGGGCAGCTCCTACAATGAGCAGTTCTTC. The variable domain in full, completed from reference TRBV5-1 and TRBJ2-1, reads KAGVTQTPRYLIKTRGQQVTLSCSPISGHRSVSWYQQTPGQGLQFLFEYFSETQRNKGNFPGRFSGRQFSNSRSEMNVSTLELGDSALYLCASSLAPLGGSSYNEQFFGPGTRLTVL.

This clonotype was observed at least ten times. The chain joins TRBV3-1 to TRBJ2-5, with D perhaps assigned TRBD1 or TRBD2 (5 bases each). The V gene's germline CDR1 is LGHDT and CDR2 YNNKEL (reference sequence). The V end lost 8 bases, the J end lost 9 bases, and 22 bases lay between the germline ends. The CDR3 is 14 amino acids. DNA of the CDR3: TGTGCCAGCGGCGATACGGGGCGCGTGCGGGCCCAGTACTTC. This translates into CASGDTGRVRAQYF.

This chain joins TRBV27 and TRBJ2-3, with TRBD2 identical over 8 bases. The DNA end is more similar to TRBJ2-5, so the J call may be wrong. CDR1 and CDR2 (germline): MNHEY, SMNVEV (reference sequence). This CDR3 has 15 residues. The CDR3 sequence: CASSLSGSAAETQYF. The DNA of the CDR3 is TGTGCCAGCAGTTTGAGCGGGAGCGCGGCGGAGACCCAGTACTTC.

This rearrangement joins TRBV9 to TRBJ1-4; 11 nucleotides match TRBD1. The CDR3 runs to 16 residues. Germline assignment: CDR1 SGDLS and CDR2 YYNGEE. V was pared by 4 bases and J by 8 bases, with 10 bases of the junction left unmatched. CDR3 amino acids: CASSSLPGTGGEKLFF. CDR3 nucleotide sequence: TGTGCCAGCAGCTCTCTTCCCGGGACAGGGGGGGAAAAACTGTTTTTT.

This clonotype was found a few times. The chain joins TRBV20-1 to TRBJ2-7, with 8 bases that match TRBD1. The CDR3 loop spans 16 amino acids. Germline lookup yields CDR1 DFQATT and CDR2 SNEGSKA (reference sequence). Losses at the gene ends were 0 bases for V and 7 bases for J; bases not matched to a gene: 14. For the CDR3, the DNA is TGCAGTGCTAGAGATCCCCACGGCAGGGGGCGAAGGGAGCAGTACTTC. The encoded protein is CSARDPHGRGRREQYF.

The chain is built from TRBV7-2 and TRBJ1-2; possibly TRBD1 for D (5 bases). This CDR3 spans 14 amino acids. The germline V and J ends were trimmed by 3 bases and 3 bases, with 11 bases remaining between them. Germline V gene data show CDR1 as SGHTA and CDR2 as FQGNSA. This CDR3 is CASSFATVDYGYTF. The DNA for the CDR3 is TGTGCCAGCAGCTTTGCGACAGTTGACTATGGCTACACCTTC. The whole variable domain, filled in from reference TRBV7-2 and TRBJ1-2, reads GAGVSQSPSNKVTEKGKDVELRCDPISGHTALYWYRQSLGQGLEFLIYFQGNSAPDKSGLPSDRFSAERTGGSVSTLTIQRTQQEDSAVYLCASSFATVDYGYTFGSGTRLTVV.

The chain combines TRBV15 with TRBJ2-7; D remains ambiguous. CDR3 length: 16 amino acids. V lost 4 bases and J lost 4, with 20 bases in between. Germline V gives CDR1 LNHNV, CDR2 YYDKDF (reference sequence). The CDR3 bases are TGTGCCACCAGCAAGGAACGAGGATTATCCGCGTACGAGCAGTACTTC. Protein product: CATSKERGLSAYEQYF. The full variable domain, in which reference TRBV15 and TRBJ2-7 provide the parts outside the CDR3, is DAMVIQNPRYQVTQFGKPVTLSCSQTLNHNVMYWYQQKSSQAPKLLFHYYDKDFNNEADTPDNFQSRRPNTSFCFLDIRSPGLGDTAMYLCATSKERGLSAYEQYFGPGTRLTVT.

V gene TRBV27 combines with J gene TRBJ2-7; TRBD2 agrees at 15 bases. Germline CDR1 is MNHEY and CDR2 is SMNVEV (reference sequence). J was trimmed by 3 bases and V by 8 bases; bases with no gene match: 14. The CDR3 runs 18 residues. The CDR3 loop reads CASRRIGLAGGKDYEQYF. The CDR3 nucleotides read TGTGCCAGCCGCCGGATAGGACTAGCGGGAGGGAAGGACTACGAGCAGTACTTC.

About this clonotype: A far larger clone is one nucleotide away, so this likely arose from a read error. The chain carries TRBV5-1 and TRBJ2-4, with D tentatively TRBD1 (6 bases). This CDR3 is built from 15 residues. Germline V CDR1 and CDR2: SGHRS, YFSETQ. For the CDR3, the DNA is TGTGCCAGCAGGGTATTCGGGACACGGAAAAACATTCAGTACTTC. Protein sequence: CASRVFGTRKNIQYF.

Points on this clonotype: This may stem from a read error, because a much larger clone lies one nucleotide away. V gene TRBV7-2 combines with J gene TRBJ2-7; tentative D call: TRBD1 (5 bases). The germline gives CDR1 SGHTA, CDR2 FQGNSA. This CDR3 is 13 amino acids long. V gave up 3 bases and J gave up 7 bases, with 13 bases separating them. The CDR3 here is CTSSFRQQREQYF. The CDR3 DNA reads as TGTACCAGCAGCTTTCGACAGCAACGGGAGCAGTACTTC.

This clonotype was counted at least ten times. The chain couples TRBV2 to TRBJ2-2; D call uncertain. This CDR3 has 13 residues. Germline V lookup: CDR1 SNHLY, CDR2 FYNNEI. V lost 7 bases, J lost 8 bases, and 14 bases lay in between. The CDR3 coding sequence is TGTGCCAGCAAGTGGACCTTTAGGGGGGAGCTGTTTTTT. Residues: CASKWTFRGELFF.

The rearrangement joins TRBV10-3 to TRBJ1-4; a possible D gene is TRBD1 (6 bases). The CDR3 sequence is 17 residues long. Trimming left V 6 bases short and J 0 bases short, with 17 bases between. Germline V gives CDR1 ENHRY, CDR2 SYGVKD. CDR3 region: CAISKGQTGPTNEKLFF. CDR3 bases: TGTGCCATCAGCAAAGGACAGACGGGACCAACTAATGAAAAACTGTTTTTT.

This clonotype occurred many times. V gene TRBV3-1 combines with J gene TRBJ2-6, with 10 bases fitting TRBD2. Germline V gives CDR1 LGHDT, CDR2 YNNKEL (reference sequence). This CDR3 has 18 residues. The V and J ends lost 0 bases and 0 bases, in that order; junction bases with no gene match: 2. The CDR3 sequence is CASSQELAGTSGANVLTF. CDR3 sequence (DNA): TGTGCCAGCAGCCAAGAACTAGCGGGGACCTCTGGGGCCAACGTCCTGACTTTC. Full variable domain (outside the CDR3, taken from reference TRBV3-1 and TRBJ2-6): DTAVSQTPKYLVTQMGNDKSIKCEQNLGHDTMYWYKQDSKKFLKIMFSYNNKELIINETVPNRFSPKSPDKAHLNLHINSLELGDSAVYFCASSQELAGTSGANVLTFGAGSRLTVL.

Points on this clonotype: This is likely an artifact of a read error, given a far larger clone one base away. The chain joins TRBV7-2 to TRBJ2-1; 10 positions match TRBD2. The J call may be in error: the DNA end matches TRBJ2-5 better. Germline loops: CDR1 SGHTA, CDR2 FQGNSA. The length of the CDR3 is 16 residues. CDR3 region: CASILGEREGRETQYF. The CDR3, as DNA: TGTGCCAGCATCTTAGGCGAGCGGGAGGGTCGAGAGACCCAGTACTTC.

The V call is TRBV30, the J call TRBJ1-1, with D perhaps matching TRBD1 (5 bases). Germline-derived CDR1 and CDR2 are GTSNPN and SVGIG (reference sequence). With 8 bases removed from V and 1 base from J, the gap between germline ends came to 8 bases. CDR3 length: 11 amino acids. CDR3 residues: CARRGNTEAFF. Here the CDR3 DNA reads TGTGCCCGAAGGGGGAACACTGAAGCTTTCTTT. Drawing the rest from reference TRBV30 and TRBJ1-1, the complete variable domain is SQTIHQWPATLVQPVGSPLSLECTVEGTSNPNLYWYRQAAGRGLQLLFYSVGIGQISSEVPQNLSASRPQDRQFILSSKKLLLSDSGFYLCARRGNTEAFFGQGTRLTVV.

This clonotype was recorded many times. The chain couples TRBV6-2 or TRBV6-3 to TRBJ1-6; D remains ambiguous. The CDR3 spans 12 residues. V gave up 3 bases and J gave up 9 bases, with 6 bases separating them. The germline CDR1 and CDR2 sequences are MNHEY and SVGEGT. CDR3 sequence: CASSYTGSPLHF. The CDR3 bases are TGTGCCAGCAGTTATACGGGTTCACCCCTCCACTTT.

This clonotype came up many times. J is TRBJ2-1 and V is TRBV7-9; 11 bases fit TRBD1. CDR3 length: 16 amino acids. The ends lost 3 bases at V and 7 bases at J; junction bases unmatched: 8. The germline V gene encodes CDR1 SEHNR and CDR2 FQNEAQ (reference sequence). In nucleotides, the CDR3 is TGTGCCAGCAGCTTTGGCTCCGGGACAGGGGGGAATGAGCAGTTCTTC. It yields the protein CASSFGSGTGGNEQFF.

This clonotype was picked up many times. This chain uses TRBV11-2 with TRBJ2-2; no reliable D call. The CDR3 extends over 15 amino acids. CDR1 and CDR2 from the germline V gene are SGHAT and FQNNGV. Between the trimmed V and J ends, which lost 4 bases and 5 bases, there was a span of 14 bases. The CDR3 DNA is TGTGCCAGCAGCTCTCAGCAGGTCCGGACCGGGGAGCTGTTTTTT. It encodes CASSSQQVRTGELFF. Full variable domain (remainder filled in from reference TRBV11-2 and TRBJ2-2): EAGVAQSPRYKIIEKRQSVAFWCNPISGHATLYWYQQILGQGPKLLIQFQNNGVVDDSQLPKDRFSAERLKGVDSTLKIQPAKLEDSAVYLCASSSQQVRTGELFFGEGSRLTVL.

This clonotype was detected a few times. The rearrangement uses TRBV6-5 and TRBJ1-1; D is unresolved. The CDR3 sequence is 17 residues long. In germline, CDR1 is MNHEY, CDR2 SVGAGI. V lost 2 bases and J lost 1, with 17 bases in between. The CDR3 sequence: CASSYARISEKNTEAFF. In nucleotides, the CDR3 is TGTGCCAGCAGTTACGCTCGGATTTCCGAGAAGAACACTGAAGCTTTCTTT.

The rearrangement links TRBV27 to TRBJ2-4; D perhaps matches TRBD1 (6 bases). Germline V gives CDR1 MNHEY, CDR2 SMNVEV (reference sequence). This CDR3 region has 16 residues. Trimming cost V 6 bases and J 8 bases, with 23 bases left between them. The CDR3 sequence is CASSPPIPHRVHIQYF. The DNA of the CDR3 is TGTGCCAGCAGCCCACCCATACCCCACAGGGTACACATTCAGTACTTC.

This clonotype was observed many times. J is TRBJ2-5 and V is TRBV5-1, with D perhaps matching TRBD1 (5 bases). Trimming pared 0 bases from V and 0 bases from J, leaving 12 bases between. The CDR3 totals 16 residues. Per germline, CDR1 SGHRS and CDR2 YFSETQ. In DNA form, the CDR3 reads TGCGCCAGCAGCTTGGGAGCAGGGCGGTACCAAGAGACCCAGTACTTC. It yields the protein CASSLGAGRYQETQYF. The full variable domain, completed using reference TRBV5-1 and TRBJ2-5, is KAGVTQTPRYLIKTRGQQVTLSCSPISGHRSVSWYQQTPGQGLQFLFEYFSETQRNKGNFPGRFSGRQFSNSRSEMNVSTLELGDSALYLCASSLGAGRYQETQYFGPGTRLLVL.

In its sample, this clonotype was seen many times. For the CDR3, the DNA is TGCAGTGCTACAGGGACTGACTATGGCTACACCTTC. Its translation: CSATGTDYGYTF. This sequence joins TRBV20-1 and TRBJ1-2, with D possibly being TRBD1 (5 bases). The V gene's germline CDR1 is DFQATT and CDR2 SNEGSKA (reference sequence). There are 12 residues in the CDR3. V was cut by 4 bases and J by 3 bases, with 9 bases left in between.

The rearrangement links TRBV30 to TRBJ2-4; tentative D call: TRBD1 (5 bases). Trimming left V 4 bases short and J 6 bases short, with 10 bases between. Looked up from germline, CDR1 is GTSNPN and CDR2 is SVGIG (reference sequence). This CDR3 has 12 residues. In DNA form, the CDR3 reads TGTGCCTGGACAGGGATTGGAAACATTCAGTACTTC. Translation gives CAWTGIGNIQYF. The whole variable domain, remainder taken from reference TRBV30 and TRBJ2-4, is SQTIHQWPATLVQPVGSPLSLECTVEGTSNPNLYWYRQAAGRGLQLLFYSVGIGQISSEVPQNLSASRPQDRQFILSSKKLLLSDSGFYLCAWTGIGNIQYFGAGTRLSVL.

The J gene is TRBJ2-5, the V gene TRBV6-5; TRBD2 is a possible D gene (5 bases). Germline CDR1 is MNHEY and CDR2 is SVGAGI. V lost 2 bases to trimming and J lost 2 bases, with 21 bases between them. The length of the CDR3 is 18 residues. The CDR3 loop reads CASSYRPTSSGVQETQYF. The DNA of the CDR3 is TGTGCCAGCAGTTACCGACCAACTAGTAGTGGCGTTCAAGAGACCCAGTACTTC.

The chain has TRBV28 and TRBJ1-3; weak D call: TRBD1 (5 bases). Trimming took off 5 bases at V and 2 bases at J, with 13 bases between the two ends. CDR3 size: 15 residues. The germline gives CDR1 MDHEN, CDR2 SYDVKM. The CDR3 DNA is TGTGCCAGCAGTGCACCGGGGGTTACTGGAAACACCATATATTTT. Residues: CASSAPGVTGNTIYF.

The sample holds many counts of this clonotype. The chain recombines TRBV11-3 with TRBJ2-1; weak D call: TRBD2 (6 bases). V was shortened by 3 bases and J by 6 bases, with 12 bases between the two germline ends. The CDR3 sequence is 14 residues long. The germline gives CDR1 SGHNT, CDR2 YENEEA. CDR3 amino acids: CASSLTRESNEQFF. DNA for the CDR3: TGTGCCAGCAGCTTGACCCGGGAGAGCAATGAGCAGTTCTTC. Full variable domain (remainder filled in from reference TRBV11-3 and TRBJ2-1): EAGVVQSPRYKIIEKKQPVAFWCNPISGHNTLYWYLQNLGQGPELLIRYENEEAVDDSQLPKDRFSAERLKGVDSTLKIQPAELGDSAVYLCASSLTRESNEQFFGPGTRLTVL.

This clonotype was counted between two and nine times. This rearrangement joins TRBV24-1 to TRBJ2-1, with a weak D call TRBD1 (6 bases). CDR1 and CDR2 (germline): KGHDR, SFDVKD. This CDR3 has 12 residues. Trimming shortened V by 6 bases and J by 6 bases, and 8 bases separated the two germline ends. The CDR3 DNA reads TGTGCCACCAGTACACAGGGCAATGAGCAGTTCTTC. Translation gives CATSTQGNEQFF.